This T cell receptor (beta chain) stems from a study of regulatory T cells in long-lasting Graves disease. General study findings and limits: Researchers reported studying only peripheral blood, not thyroid tissue.

Time point indicated: newly diagnosed GD, antithyroid drugs for less than 3 months. With RNA extracted from PBMCs as input, the TCR library was made. The CDR3 sequence is 14 residues long. Germline CDR1 is MNHEY and CDR2 is SVGAGI. V lost 2 bases and J 0 bases, leaving 2 bases between the germline ends. The sample holds many counts of this clonotype. What it binds is unknown. CDR3 regions were amplified by Arm-PCR using iRepertoire HTBI primers to build TCR beta libraries. TCRdb re-analysed the multiplex PCR reads in MiXCR, keeping a single row per CDR3 protein. The sample records over 200,000 distinct CDR3 sequences, approximately 18% being singletons. These same records also appear under a second study, on T cells in Graves' hyperthyroidism and ophthalmopathy. That paper adds: Criteria for exclusion of patients were uncontrolled infection, other autoimmune disease, pregnancy or lactation.

This specimen consisted of peripheral blood mononuclear cells (PBMCs), obtained at new diagnosis, from a patient treated with antithyroid drugs. This chain uses TRBV6-5 with TRBJ2-6; D is ambiguous. The clonotype comes from a woman under 40 with Graves disease. Here the CDR3 reads CASSYSSGANVLTF. The DNA for the CDR3 is TGTGCCAGCAGTTACAGCTCTGGGGCCAACGTCCTGACTTTC.